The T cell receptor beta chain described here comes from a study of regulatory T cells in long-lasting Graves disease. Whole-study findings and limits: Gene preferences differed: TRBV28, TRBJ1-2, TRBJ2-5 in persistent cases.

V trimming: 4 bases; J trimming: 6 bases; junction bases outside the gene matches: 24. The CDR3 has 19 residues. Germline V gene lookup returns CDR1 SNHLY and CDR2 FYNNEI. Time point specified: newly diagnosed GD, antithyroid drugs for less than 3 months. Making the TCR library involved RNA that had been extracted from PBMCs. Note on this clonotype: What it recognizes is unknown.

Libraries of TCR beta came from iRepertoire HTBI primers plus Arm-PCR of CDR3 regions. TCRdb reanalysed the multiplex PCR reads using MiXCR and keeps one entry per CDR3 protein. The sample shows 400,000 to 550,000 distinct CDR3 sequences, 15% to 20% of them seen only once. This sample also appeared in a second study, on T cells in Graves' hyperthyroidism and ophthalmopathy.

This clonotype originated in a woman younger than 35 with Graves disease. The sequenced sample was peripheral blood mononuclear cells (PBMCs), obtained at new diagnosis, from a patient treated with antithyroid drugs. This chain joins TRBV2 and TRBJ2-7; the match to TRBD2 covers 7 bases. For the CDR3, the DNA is TGTGCCAGCAGTGGAGTTGGAGGAGGCCTAGCGGAGGACCTCCCCGAGCAGTACTTC. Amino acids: CASSGVGGGLAEDLPEQYF.